This entry describes one T cell receptor beta chain. The CDR3 covers 15 residues. J lost 8 bases, V lost 4 bases, and 7 bases had no gene match. Germline-derived CDR1 and CDR2 are SNHLY and FYNNEI. This sample was included in a study of blood T cell repertoires in COVID-19. Across the whole study: Sources were T cells, B-cell-depleted T cells, or PBMCs; the material itself was cDNA or gDNA.

Profiled with immunoSEQ multiplex PCR; TCRdb holds only in-frame clones, not every one. In the table there are nearly 100,000 clones, about 86% of which are singletons. Sequenced sample: peripheral blood. The chain links TRBV2 to TRBJ2-3, with 12 bases that match TRBD2. The TCR originated in a man aged 80 or over with acute or convalescent COVID-19. The CDR3 nucleotides are TGTGCCAGCAGTGGACTAGCGGGAGAGGCAAGTACGCAGTATTTT. It translates to CASSGLAGEASTQYF.